Below, 25 T cell receptor beta chains from the same sample are listed, as sequenced in a study of Graves' ophthalmopathy and Graves' hyperthyroidism. Amplification targeted the TCR beta CDR3 regions, with RNA transcripts as the source material. HTBI-primed first-round RT-PCR preceded second-round multiplex PCR. In TCRdb, the multiplex PCR reads were re-called with MiXCR into one record per CDR3 protein. Found here are approximately 330,000 distinct CDR3 sequences, around a sixth of them singletons; the top ten hold 12%. The material sequenced was peripheral blood. These receptors were obtained from an adult man with Graves' ophthalmopathy.

The rearrangement joins TRBV7-9 to TRBJ1-1, with 7 bases fitting TRBD1. V shed 3 bases, J shed 0 bases, and the junction held 4 bases outside the gene matches. CDR3 size: 15 residues. CDR1 SEHNR and CDR2 FQNEAQ come from the germline V gene (reference sequence). CDR3 DNA sequence: TGTGCCAGCAGCTTCTCGACAGGGATGAACACTGAAGCTTTCTTT. Translation gives CASSFSTGMNTEAFF.

This chain uses TRBV12-3 or TRBV12-4 with TRBJ2-5; tentative D call: TRBD2 (5 bases). V lost 11 bases to trimming and J lost 1 base, with 17 bases between them. The CDR3 has 14 residues. CDR3 coding DNA: TGTGCCTGTACTAGGCGGGCGGGCCAAGAGACCCAGTACTTC. Translation gives CACTRRAGQETQYF.

This clonotype has a handful of counts. A much bigger clone sits one base away, suggesting this may be a read error. The rearrangement uses TRBV7-9 and TRBJ2-5, with 9 nucleotides matching TRBD1. The CDR3 runs 14 residues. The germline gives CDR1 SEHNR, CDR2 FQNEAQ (reference sequence). As DNA, the CDR3 is TGTGCCAACAGCCTGGACAGGGGATCAGAGACCCAGTACTTC. This codes for CANSLDRGSETQYF.

This clonotype was seen many times. The gene calls are TRBV12-3 or TRBV12-4 and TRBJ1-5; no clear D. The CDR3 is 13 residues long. Trimming removed 2 bases at V and 5 bases at J, with 7 bases between. CDR3 DNA sequence: TGTGCCAGCAGTTTATTAGGAGATCAGCCCCAGCATTTT. Translated, it gives CASSLLGDQPQHF.

The gene calls are TRBV12-5 and TRBJ2-7; 7 nucleotides align to TRBD2. With V trimmed by 7 bases and J by 7 bases, 7 bases remained unmatched. The CDR3 contains 12 residues. Germline lookup yields CDR1 LGHNT and CDR2 FRNRAP. The chain's CDR3 is CASAPGGWEQYF. In nucleotides, the CDR3 is TGTGCTAGTGCCCCGGGGGGTTGGGAGCAGTACTTC.

The rearrangement joins TRBV20-1 to TRBJ2-7; TRBD2 aligns across 9 bases. This CDR3 contains 16 residues. Germline V gene lookup returns CDR1 DFQATT and CDR2 SNEGSKA (reference sequence). J was trimmed by 5 bases and V by 4 bases; bases with no gene match: 15. In nucleotides, the CDR3 is TGCAGTGCTACGGAAGCTAGCGGGACGTTCGACGACGAGCAGTACTTC. As protein: CSATEASGTFDDEQYF.

This clonotype has a count of ten or more. The chain uses TRBV6-6 and TRBJ1-1; TRBD1 might be the D (5 bases). CDR1 is MNHNY, CDR2 SVGAGI, per germline (reference sequence). The CDR3 sequence is 14 residues long. The V end lost 5 bases, the J end lost 1 base, and 11 bases lay between the germline ends. In nucleotides, the CDR3 is TGTGCCAGCAGTCGGACGGGACGGAACACTGAAGCTTTCTTT. Encoded protein: CASSRTGRNTEAFF.

This clonotype was found many times. V and J are TRBV5-4 and TRBJ2-2; 8 positions agree with TRBD2. CDR3 length equals 16 residues. J was trimmed by 6 bases and V by 0 bases; bases with no gene match: 7. Germline lookup yields CDR1 SGHNT and CDR2 YYREEE (reference sequence). In DNA form, the CDR3 reads TGTGCCAGCAGCTTGGTGGGGACTAGTTACGCCGGGGAGCTGTTTTTT. It translates to CASSLVGTSYAGELFF.

This clonotype was counted at least ten times. The chain is built from TRBV30 and TRBJ1-2; no clear D. Germline CDR1 and CDR2: GTSNPN and SVGIG (reference sequence). V lost 4 bases and J 0 bases, leaving 9 bases between the germline ends. CDR3 length: 13 residues. The CDR3: CAWIRSTNYGYTF. The CDR3 region has the DNA TGTGCCTGGATCAGGTCGACTAACTATGGCTACACCTTC. Variable domain in full (rest from reference TRBV30 and TRBJ1-2): SQTIHQWPATLVQPVGSPLSLECTVEGTSNPNLYWYRQAAGRGLQLLFYSVGIGQISSEVPQNLSASRPQDRQFILSSKKLLLSDSGFYLCAWIRSTNYGYTFGSGTRLTVV.

In this sample, this clonotype turned up many times. The chain couples TRBV20-1 to TRBJ2-4; D remains unclear. This CDR3 region has 16 residues. Germline-derived CDR1 and CDR2 are DFQATT and SNEGSKA (reference sequence). V lost 0 bases to trimming and J lost 0 bases, with 12 bases between them. CDR3 protein: CSARDLGILAKNIQYF. DNA of the CDR3: TGCAGTGCTAGAGATTTAGGGATTTTAGCCAAAAACATTCAGTACTTC.

This clonotype was counted at least ten times. The V and J genes are TRBV30 and TRBJ1-1; possible D gene TRBD1, 6 bases. Trimming pared 0 bases from V and 4 bases from J, leaving 15 bases between. Looked up from germline, CDR1 is GTSNPN and CDR2 is SVGIG (reference sequence). This CDR3 is built from 15 residues. CDR3 region: CAWSVPRQGGTEAFF. Here the CDR3 DNA reads TGTGCCTGGAGTGTACCCCGCCAAGGGGGCACTGAAGCTTTCTTT.

V usage is TRBV28 and J usage is TRBJ2-7, with D perhaps matching TRBD2 (6 bases). In germline, CDR1 is MDHEN, CDR2 SYDVKM. The length of the CDR3 is 14 residues. With 6 bases removed from V and 1 base from J, the gap between germline ends came to 13 bases. The DNA of the CDR3 is TGTGCCAGCAGGCCGCGGGGCCGATCCTACGAGCAGTACTTC. As protein: CASRPRGRSYEQYF.

This clonotype was picked up many times. The J gene is TRBJ2-2, the V gene TRBV11-2, with 14 nucleotides matching TRBD2. Germline V gives CDR1 SGHAT, CDR2 FQNNGV. The CDR3 has 17 residues. V shed 3 bases and J 5 bases; nucleotides not matched to a gene: 5. Here the CDR3 reads CASSFGLAGGGTGELFF. CDR3 DNA: TGTGCCAGCAGCTTCGGACTAGCGGGAGGTGGTACCGGGGAGCTGTTTTTT.

This clonotype was detected many times. This chain connects TRBV19 to TRBJ2-2; D tentatively fits TRBD1 or TRBD2 (5 bases each). The CDR3 spans 14 residues. V was trimmed by 3 bases and J by 5 bases, leaving 10 bases between them. The germline V gene encodes CDR1 LNHDA and CDR2 SQIVND (reference sequence). The CDR3 DNA is TGTGCCAGTAGTATCGGGACCCTAACCGGGGAGCTGTTTTTT. This translates into CASSIGTLTGELFF.

This clonotype was counted many times. The gene calls are TRBV5-5 and TRBJ1-5; D gene uncertain. The CDR3 is 16 amino acids. Germline V gene sequence: CDR1 SGHKS, CDR2 YYEKEE (reference sequence). Deletions cut 4 bases from V and 2 bases from J, with 16 bases between. The CDR3 nucleotides read TGTGCCAGCAGCCCCCGAAGCGACGTAGGCAATCAGCCCCAGCATTTT. Translation: CASSPRSDVGNQPQHF.

This clonotype has more than one count but fewer than ten. The V call is TRBV6-1, the J call TRBJ1-1; TRBD1 is a possible D gene (5 bases). Trimming cost V 5 bases and J 0 bases, with 19 bases left between them. CDR3 length equals 17 residues. Germline values: CDR1 MNHNS, CDR2 SASEGT. The CDR3 sequence is CASSRTKTTLMNTEAFF. The CDR3 coding sequence is TGTGCCAGCAGTAGGACAAAGACTACACTAATGAACACTGAAGCTTTCTTT.

This clonotype was seen ten or more times. The rearrangement links TRBV29-1 to TRBJ2-7, with 8 bases matching TRBD2. CDR3 length: 15 amino acids. Germline CDR1 SQVTM, CDR2 ANQGSEA. V was clipped by 7 bases and J by 7 bases; unmatched bases: 18. The CDR3 is CSARGPGGPSGEQYF. CDR3 sequence (DNA): TGCAGCGCCCGGGGCCCGGGAGGGCCGTCAGGAGAGCAGTACTTC.

This clonotype was found many times. V is TRBV6-1 and J is TRBJ1-5; TRBD1 matches 9 bases. Losses at the gene ends were 8 bases for V and 0 bases for J; bases not matched to a gene: 14. Germline V gives CDR1 MNHNS, CDR2 SASEGT. CDR3 length equals 18 residues. This chain's CDR3 is CASGREGQGPYSNQPQHF. The CDR3 nucleotides read TGTGCCAGCGGAAGGGAGGGACAGGGCCCTTATAGCAATCAGCCCCAGCATTTT.

This clonotype occurred many times. The chain links TRBV12-3 or TRBV12-4 to TRBJ1-3; D uncertain. V was shortened by 6 bases and J by 8 bases, with 8 bases between the two germline ends. This CDR3 contains 11 residues. The CDR3 loop is CASRTGDTIYF. The CDR3 nucleotides read TGTGCCAGCAGAACCGGGGACACCATATATTTT.

This clonotype was counted only a few times. With a much larger clone just one base away, this may be a read error. The J gene is TRBJ2-2, the V gene TRBV12-3 or TRBV12-4; 7 nucleotides align to TRBD1. J was trimmed by 6 bases and V by 2 bases; bases with no gene match: 9. The CDR3 is 16 residues long. The CDR3 region has the DNA TGTGCCAGCAGTTTAAAAGAGGGGGCGTCGGCCGGGGAGCTGTTTTTT. As protein: CASSLKEGASAGELFF.

This clonotype was detected ten times or more. This chain uses TRBV5-1 with TRBJ2-2; 12 bases line up with TRBD2. The trim removed 7 bases at V and 6 bases at J, leaving 4 bases unmatched. The CDR3 extends over 14 amino acids. From germline, CDR1 is SGHRS and CDR2 YFSETQ. CDR3 nucleotides: TGCGCCAGCTACGGACTAGCGGGACCCGGGGAGCTGTTTTTT. Translation: CASYGLAGPGELFF.

On this clonotype: A read error may be the cause here, since a much bigger clone is one base away. The chain joins TRBV6-2 or TRBV6-3 to TRBJ1-5; no clear D. With 8 bases removed from V and 6 bases from J, the gap between germline ends came to 14 bases. The CDR3 totals 13 residues. Looked up from germline, CDR1 is MNHEY and CDR2 is SVGEGT. The chain's CDR3 is CASSPPTGQPQHF. CDR3 coding DNA: TGTGCCAGCTCACCACCGACGGGTCAGCCCCAGCATTTT.

V is TRBV9 and J is TRBJ2-7, with 10 nucleotides matching TRBD2. Germline V gene data show CDR1 as SGDLS and CDR2 as YYNGEE. V dropped 3 bases and J dropped 7; count of bases not matched to a gene: 7. The length of the CDR3 is 14 residues. CDR3 region: CASSARELAGEQYF. Here the CDR3 DNA reads TGTGCCAGCAGCGCTCGCGAACTAGCGGGGGAGCAGTACTTC.

This clonotype was seen repeatedly, ten times or more. This chain links TRBV20-1 with TRBJ2-3; 7 bases are shared with TRBD2. Germline-derived CDR1 and CDR2 are DFQATT and SNEGSKA (reference sequence). CDR3 length equals 14 residues. The trim removed 8 bases at V and 3 bases at J, leaving 11 bases unmatched. This CDR3 is CSNRGSDRTDTQYF. In DNA, the CDR3 is TGCAGTAATCGCGGGAGTGATAGAACAGATACGCAGTATTTT.

This clonotype has at least ten counts. The rearrangement joins TRBV5-1 to TRBJ1-2, with a weak D call TRBD1 (6 bases). Germline CDR1 is SGHRS and CDR2 is YFSETQ. V lost 2 bases and J 2 bases, leaving 10 bases between the germline ends. CDR3 size: 14 residues. The CDR3 nucleotides are TGCGCCAGCAGCTTCAGGGGTGCAAACTATGGCTACACCTTC. This sequence encodes CASSFRGANYGYTF.